This TCR beta chain is drawn from a study of metastatic and nonmetastatic thyroid tumors. Study information: Repertoires were compared across blood and tumor or nodule tissue from malignant and benign thyroid patients.

Regarding the study as a whole: In both blood and tumor samples, TCR beta diversity was reported significantly higher for malignant than benign nodules.

Treatment of any kind had been given to no patient before thyroid surgery. The CDR3 totals 12 residues. Looked up from germline, CDR1 is SGHRS and CDR2 is YFSETQ. With 5 bases removed from V and 3 bases from J, the gap between germline ends came to 5 bases. Original data processing: A classifier of distant metastasis in papillary thyroid cancer was built from CDR3 differences (across clinicopathological groups). TCRdb ran MiXCR on the PCR reads. TCRdb's processing, not the authors', yielded these V and J calls. The sample shows 25,000 to 30,000 clones, 15% to 20% of them seen only once. In its sample, this clone was seen many times. Antigen unknown.

This chain connects TRBV5-1 to TRBJ1-4; no definite D call. The sequence was collected from a male donor with papillary thyroid cancer or a benign thyroid nodule (not recorded which). Some clones in this sample may be carry-over from other donors' samples. Sequenced input: blood. The CDR3 DNA follows: TGCGCCAGCAGGACCTCTAATGAAAAACTGTTTTTT. Translating gives CASRTSNEKLFF.